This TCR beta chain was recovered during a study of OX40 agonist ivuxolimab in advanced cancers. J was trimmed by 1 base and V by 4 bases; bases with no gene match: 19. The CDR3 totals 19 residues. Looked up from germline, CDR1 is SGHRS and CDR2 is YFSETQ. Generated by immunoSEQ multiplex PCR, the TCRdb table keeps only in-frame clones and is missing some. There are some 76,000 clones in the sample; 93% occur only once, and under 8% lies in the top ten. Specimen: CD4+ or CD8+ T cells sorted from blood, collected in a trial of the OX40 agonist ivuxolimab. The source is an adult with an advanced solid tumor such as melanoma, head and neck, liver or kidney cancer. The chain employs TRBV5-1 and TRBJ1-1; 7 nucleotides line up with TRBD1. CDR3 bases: TGCGCCAGCAGCCCCCAGGGGGTCACAGGGACTTATTCGAACACTGAAGCTTTCTTT. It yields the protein CASSPQGVTGTYSNTEAFF.